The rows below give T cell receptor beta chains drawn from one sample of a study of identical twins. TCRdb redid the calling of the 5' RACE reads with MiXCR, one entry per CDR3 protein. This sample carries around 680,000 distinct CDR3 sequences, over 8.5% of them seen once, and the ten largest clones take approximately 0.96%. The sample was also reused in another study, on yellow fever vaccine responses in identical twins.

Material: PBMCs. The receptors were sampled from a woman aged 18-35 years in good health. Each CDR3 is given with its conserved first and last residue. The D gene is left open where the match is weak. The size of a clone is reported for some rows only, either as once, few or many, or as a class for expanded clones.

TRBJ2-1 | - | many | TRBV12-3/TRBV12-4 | TGTGCCAGCAGTTTAATCCCGAAAAGCTCCTACAATGAGCAGTTCTTC | CASSLIPKSSYNEQFF
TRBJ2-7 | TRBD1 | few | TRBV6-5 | TGTGCCAGCAGTTACACCGGGACAGCCTACGAGCAGTACTTC | CASSYTGTAYEQYF
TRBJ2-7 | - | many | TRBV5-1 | TGCGCCAGCAGCTTGGTCTTGCGGGGCATTTCCTACGAGCAGTACTTC | CASSLVLRGISYEQYF
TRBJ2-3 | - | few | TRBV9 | TGTGCCAGCAGCTCATTCGGCGGTGCGCAGTATTTT | CASSSFGGAQYF
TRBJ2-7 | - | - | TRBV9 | TGTGCCAGCAGCGCGCCCCCCTCTTGGGAGCAGTACTTC | CASSAPPSWEQYF
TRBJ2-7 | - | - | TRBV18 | TGTGCCAGCTCACCGATTATGACCGGGCTCTCCTACGAGCAGTACTTC | CASSPIMTGLSYEQYF
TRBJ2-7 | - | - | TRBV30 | TGTGCCTGGACCAAGGAGGGGAGCGAGCAGTACTTC | CAWTKEGSEQYF
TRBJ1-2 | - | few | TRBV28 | TGTGCCAGCCTTGGATATGAAGGCTACACCTTC | CASLGYEGYTF
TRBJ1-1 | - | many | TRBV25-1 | TGTGCCAGCAGTGAATTTAAAGAAGCTTTCTTT | CASSEFKEAFF
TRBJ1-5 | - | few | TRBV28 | TGTGCCAGCAGTCTTACAGGGCTTGGGGATCAGCCCCAGCATTTT | CASSLTGLGDQPQHF
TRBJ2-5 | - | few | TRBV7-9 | TGTGCCAGCAGACCGGACAGCATAGAAGAGACCCAGTACTTC | CASRPDSIEETQYF
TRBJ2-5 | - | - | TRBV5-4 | TGTGCCAGCAGCATGGGACTCGCCAAAGAGACCCAGTACTTC | CASSMGLAKETQYF
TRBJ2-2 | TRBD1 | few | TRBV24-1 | TGTGCCACCAGTGATTTGACAGGGGGCCACACCGGGGAGCTGTTTTTT | CATSDLTGGHTGELFF
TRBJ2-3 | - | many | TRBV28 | TGTGCCAGCAGTTTCGCGGGGAACACAGATACGCAGTATTTT | CASSFAGNTDTQYF
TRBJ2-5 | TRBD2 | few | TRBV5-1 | TGCGCCAGCAGCCTGGGACTAGCGGGGGCTCCGTACCAAGAGACCCAGTACTTC | CASSLGLAGAPYQETQYF
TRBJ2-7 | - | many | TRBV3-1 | TGTGCCAGCAGCCAAGAAGTGGCATCCTACGAGCAGTACTTC | CASSQEVASYEQYF
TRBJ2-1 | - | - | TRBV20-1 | TGCAGTGCTAGAGATTACCGGGGTCTAGATCGGTACAATGAGCAGTTCTTC | CSARDYRGLDRYNEQFF
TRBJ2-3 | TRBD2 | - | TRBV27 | TGTGCCAGCAGTTTTGACCCCGGGACTAGCGGGAGTTCTGATACGCAGTATTTT | CASSFDPGTSGSSDTQYF
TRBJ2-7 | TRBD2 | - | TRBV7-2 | TGTGCCAGCAGCCAAGGACTAGCGGGAGTAGACGAGCAGTACTTC | CASSQGLAGVDEQYF
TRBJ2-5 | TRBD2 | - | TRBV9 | TGTGCCAGCAGCGTAGGTACCAGGGAGGGAGAGACCCAGTACTTC | CASSVGTREGETQYF
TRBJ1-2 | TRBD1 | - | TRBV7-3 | TGTGCCAGCAGCTTAAAGGCCCACGGGACAGGGAACTATGGCTACACCTTC | CASSLKAHGTGNYGYTF
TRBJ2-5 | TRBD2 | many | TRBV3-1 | TGTGCCAGCAGCTATGGGACTAGCAATATGGAGACCCAGTACTTC | CASSYGTSNMETQYF
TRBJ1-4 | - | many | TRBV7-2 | TGTGCCAGCAGCTTAACGGAAGGAAAACTGTTTTTT | CASSLTEGKLFF
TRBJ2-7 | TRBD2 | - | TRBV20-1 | TGCAGTGCTAGTGGGTTAGCGGGAGTTCCCTACGAGCAGTACTTC | CSASGLAGVPYEQYF
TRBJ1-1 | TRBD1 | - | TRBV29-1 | TGCAGCGTAGATGACAGGGGGGGCACTGAAGCTTTCTTT | CSVDDRGGTEAFF
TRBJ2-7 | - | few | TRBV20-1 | TGCAGTGCTATCGATTTAGGGGAGGCTATCTACGAGCAGTACTTC | CSAIDLGEAIYEQYF
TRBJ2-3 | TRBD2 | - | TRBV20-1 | TGCAGTGCCCCCCCTGCGGGGGGCGCAGATACGCAGTATTTT | CSAPPAGGADTQYF
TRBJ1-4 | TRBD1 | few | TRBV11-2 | TGTGCCAGCAATAAGGGGGCGGATGAAAAACTGTTTTTT | CASNKGADEKLFF
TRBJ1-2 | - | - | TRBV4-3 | TGCGCCAGCAGCCAAGATGGGAGGTACTATGGCTACACCTTC | CASSQDGRYYGYTF
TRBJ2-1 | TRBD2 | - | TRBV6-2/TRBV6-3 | TGTGCCAGCAGCCATGTCCGGCGGGGGAGCTCCTACAATGAGCAGTTCTTC | CASSHVRRGSSYNEQFF
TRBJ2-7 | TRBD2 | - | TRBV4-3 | TGCGCCAGCAGCCAAGTGAGCGGGAGGGCCCACGAGCAGTACTTC | CASSQVSGRAHEQYF
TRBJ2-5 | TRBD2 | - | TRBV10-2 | TGCGCCAGCAGTGAAAGGGCTAGCGGGAGTGATGCGACCCAGTACTTC | CASSERASGSDATQYF
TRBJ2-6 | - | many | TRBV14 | TGTGCCAGCAGCCAAGTCCTCTCTGGGGCCAACGTCCTGACTTTC | CASSQVLSGANVLTF
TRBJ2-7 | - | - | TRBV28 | TGTGCCAGCAGCACCTTCGACCGAGGCTACGAGCAGTACTTC | CASSTFDRGYEQYF
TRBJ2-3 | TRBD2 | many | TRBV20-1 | TGCAGTGCTAGAATTGGGACTACCCTTAGTGATACGCAGTATTTT | CSARIGTTLSDTQYF